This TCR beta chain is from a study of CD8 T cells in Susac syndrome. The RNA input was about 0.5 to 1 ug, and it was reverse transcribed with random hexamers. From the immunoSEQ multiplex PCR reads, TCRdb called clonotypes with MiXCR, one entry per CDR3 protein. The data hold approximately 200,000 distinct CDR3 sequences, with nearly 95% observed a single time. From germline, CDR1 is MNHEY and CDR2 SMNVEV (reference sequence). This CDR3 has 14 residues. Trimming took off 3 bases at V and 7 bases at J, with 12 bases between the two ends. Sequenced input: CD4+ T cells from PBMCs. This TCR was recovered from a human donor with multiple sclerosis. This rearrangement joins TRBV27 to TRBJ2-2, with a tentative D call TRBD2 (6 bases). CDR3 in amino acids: CASSFGGSDGELFF. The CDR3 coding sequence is TGTGCCAGCAGTTTCGGAGGGTCGGACGGGGAGCTGTTTTTT.